This T cell receptor (beta chain) was identified during a study of CD8+ T cells in alopecia areata. Study-level findings and limits: Higher clonality was seen in lesional scalp than in normal scalp, especially in alopecia totalis/universalis. With tofacitinib ongoing, many expanded lesional clones persisted in both scalp and blood.

Extracted RNA was reverse transcribed, and the resulting cDNA served as sequencing template. The assay was immunoSEQ multiplex PCR, and TCRdb's table has in-frame clones only and misses some. Seen here are about 140,000 clones, nearly 55% observed once, and the top ten hold about 16%. Treatment here: oral pan-JAK inhibitor, 5-10 mg twice daily. Note on this clone: Its antigen is unidentified.

Germline V gene data show CDR1 as MNHNY and CDR2 as SVGAGI (reference sequence). The CDR3 length is 13 residues. The V and J ends lost 8 bases and 5 bases respectively, with 15 bases between them. This rearrangement joins TRBV6-6 to TRBJ1-2; no clear D. The sample in question was CD8+ T cells sorted from blood, obtained at week 4, from a patient treated with tofacitinib. The sequence was collected from a human donor with alopecia areata. The CDR3 coding sequence is TGTGCCAGCCATCCCGGCGACCCTTATGGCTACACCTTC. It translates to CASHPGDPYGYTF.